This T cell receptor beta chain was observed in a study of Tregs in tolerant kidney transplant recipients. V was pared by 3 bases and J by 7 bases, with 4 bases of the junction left unmatched. Germline CDR1 and CDR2: SGDLS and YYNGEE. The CDR3 length is 14 residues. As concerns this clone: Its antigen is as yet unknown.

General study results and limits: Tregs expanded with activated donor B cells seemed most donor-specific. This study did not directly address biological reproducibility.

Unstimulated regulatory T cells (CD4+CD25+CD127-), CD4+CD25- non-regulatory cells, CD4 and CD8 cells were FACS-sorted from thawed PBMCs. Clones were sequenced by immunoSEQ multiplex PCR, and TCRdb holds only the in-frame ones, with some missing. The table lists about 88,000 clones, around nine tenths of them singletons. The TCR originated in a human donor in good health. The genes are TRBV9 and TRBJ2-1; 10 nucleotides agree with TRBD2. Specimen: CD8+ T cells from blood. CDR3 in amino acids: CASSGTSGRNEQFF. DNA for the CDR3: TGTGCCAGCAGCGGGACTAGCGGACGGAATGAGCAGTTCTTC.